These 26 T cell receptor beta chains share one sample of origin, sequenced in a study of PD-1 blockade in classical Hodgkin lymphoma. Stated time point: cycle 4 day 1 (C4D1), after about 6 weeks of nivolumab. The patients all showed relapse after autologous stem cell transplantation, while their brentuximab vedotin exposure varied. Sequencing used immunoSEQ multiplex PCR; TCRdb keeps in-frame clones, though not all of them. The sample includes roughly 86,000 clones, 83% of them seen just once. The material was peripheral blood mononuclear cells (PBMCs), obtained before the fourth cycle of nivolumab. These receptor sequences come from a human donor with classical Hodgkin lymphoma.

The chain combines TRBV7-7 with TRBJ2-7; 7 bases line up with TRBD1. The CDR3 has 14 residues. Per the germline V gene, CDR1 is SSHAT and CDR2 is FNYEAQ (reference sequence). J gave up 0 bases and V 5 bases, and 4 bases lay outside the gene matches. CDR3 nucleotides: TGTGCCAGCAGCGTGGACAGGAGCTCCTACGAGCAGTACTTC. Its translation: CASSVDRSSYEQYF.

The chain couples TRBV5-4 to TRBJ1-1; D unresolved. V gave up 4 bases and J gave up 4 bases, with 17 bases separating them. The germline V gene has CDR1 SGHNT and CDR2 YYREEE (reference sequence). This CDR3 has 15 residues. The CDR3 DNA is TGTGCCAGCAGCCCGGCAGTGGGCGAGACCACTGAAGCTTTCTTT. Its protein is CASSPAVGETTEAFF.

The chain's CDR3 is CASSPPHGETQYF. The CDR3 DNA reads TGTGCCAGCAGCCCGCCTCACGGGGAGACCCAGTACTTC. The V and J genes are TRBV5-4 and TRBJ2-5; D is uncertain. This CDR3 spans 13 amino acids. The germline V gene has CDR1 SGHNT and CDR2 YYREEE (reference sequence). V was cut by 4 bases and J by 5 bases, with 12 bases left in between. The full variable domain, its missing parts supplied by reference TRBV5-4 and TRBJ2-5, is ETGVTQSPTHLIKTRGQQVTLRCSSQSGHNTVSWYQQALGQGPQFIFQYYREEENGRGNFPPRFSGLQFPNYSSELNVNALELDDSALYLCASSPPHGETQYFGPGTRLLVL.

This clone has a single count. The genes are TRBV7-6 and TRBJ2-2; no clear D. From germline, CDR1 is SGHVS and CDR2 FNYEAQ. This CDR3 has 12 amino acids. Trimming stripped 3 bases from V and 5 bases from J, with 4 bases between. The CDR3 sequence: CASSFRTGELFF. For the CDR3, the DNA is TGTGCCAGCAGCTTCCGGACCGGGGAGCTGTTTTTT.

V is TRBV19 and J is TRBJ1-5; 8 nucleotides align to TRBD1. The CDR3 consists of 15 residues. J gave up 6 bases and V 2 bases, and 6 bases lay outside the gene matches. Germline CDR1 and CDR2: LNHDA and SQIVND (reference sequence). Here the CDR3 DNA reads TGTGCCAGTAGTATACGGACAGGGTTAGGTCAGCCCCAGCATTTT. It specifies CASSIRTGLGQPQHF.

The V call is TRBV6-6, the J call TRBJ1-1, with 11 bases fitting TRBD1. Germline V gene lookup returns CDR1 MNHNY and CDR2 SVGAGI (reference sequence). Germline trimming cut 6 bases from V and 3 bases from J; bases unmatched to any gene: 6. The CDR3 length is 15 residues. DNA for the CDR3: TGTGCCAGCAGCTCCCTGGGACAGGGGGACACTGAAGCTTTCTTT. This codes for CASSSLGQGDTEAFF.

The gene calls are TRBV6-1 and TRBJ1-2; D is perhaps TRBD1 (5 bases). CDR1 is MNHNS and CDR2 is SASEGT in the germline V gene. The V gene lost 2 bases and the J gene lost 6 bases, with 10 bases spanning the gap. The CDR3 is made up of 13 amino acids. The CDR3 nucleotides read TGTGCCAGCAGTGAATTGGGGGGGGATGGCTACACCTTC. Amino acid sequence: CASSELGGDGYTF.

This sequence joins TRBV7-2 and TRBJ1-2; possibly TRBD1 for D (6 bases). Per the germline V gene, CDR1 is SGHTA and CDR2 is FQGNSA. The CDR3 runs 13 residues. Trimming cost V 5 bases and J 5 bases, with 12 bases left between them. CDR3 in DNA: TGTGCCAGCAGCCGACAGGTCGATTATGGCTACACCTTC. Translating gives CASSRQVDYGYTF. Complete variable domain (other parts from reference TRBV7-2 and TRBJ1-2): GAGVSQSPSNKVTEKGKDVELRCDPISGHTALYWYRQSLGQGLEFLIYFQGNSAPDKSGLPSDRFSAERTGGSVSTLTIQRTQQEDSAVYLCASSRQVDYGYTFGSGTRLTVV.

The chain couples TRBV10-3 to TRBJ2-7; 10 bases line up with TRBD1. The ends lost 6 bases at V and 0 bases at J; junction bases unmatched: 5. Germline CDR1 and CDR2: ENHRY and SYGVKD. This CDR3 is 15 amino acids long. The DNA for the CDR3 is TGTGCCATCAGAGGAGGGACAGGGGACTCCTACGAGCAGTACTTC. Its protein is CAIRGGTGDSYEQYF.

The chain is built from TRBV15 and TRBJ2-3; D remains unclear. CDR3 length: 14 residues. CDR1 and CDR2 from the germline V gene are LNHNV and YYDKDF (reference sequence). Trimming removed 5 bases from V and 3 bases from J, with 12 bases in between. DNA of the CDR3: TGTGCCACCAGCCTCCGGGCTACAACAGATACGCAGTATTTT. Amino acid sequence: CATSLRATTDTQYF. The whole variable domain, remainder taken from reference TRBV15 and TRBJ2-3, is DAMVIQNPRYQVTQFGKPVTLSCSQTLNHNVMYWYQQKSSQAPKLLFHYYDKDFNNEADTPDNFQSRRPNTSFCFLDIRSPGLGDTAMYLCATSLRATTDTQYFGPGTRLTVL.

This clone has a single count. The CDR3 region has the DNA TGCGCCAGCAGCTTGGCCCTAGCGGGAGCCGCGAACACCGGGGAGCTGTTTTTT. The encoded protein is CASSLALAGAANTGELFF. V is TRBV5-1 and J is TRBJ2-2; 10 bases agree with TRBD2. Germline loops: CDR1 SGHRS, CDR2 YFSETQ. CDR3 length: 18 amino acids. V was clipped by 0 bases and J by 0 bases; unmatched bases: 5.

The V call is TRBV19, the J call TRBJ1-1; 10 bases fit TRBD1. The length of the CDR3 is 15 residues. Germline CDR1 and CDR2: LNHDA and SQIVND (reference sequence). The V and J ends lost 7 bases and 3 bases, in that order; junction bases with no gene match: 8. The CDR3 protein is CASKGSGTGDTEAFF. CDR3 sequence (DNA): TGTGCCAGTAAGGGGTCCGGGACAGGGGACACTGAAGCTTTCTTT.

Only a few counts were recorded for this clone. Other DNA sequences in this sample translate to the same CDR3. The rearrangement uses TRBV27 and TRBJ2-7; 7 positions match TRBD1. V was clipped by 0 bases and J by 4 bases; unmatched bases: 6. The CDR3 runs to 15 residues. CDR1 MNHEY and CDR2 SMNVEV come from the germline V gene (reference sequence). The CDR3 sequence is CASSLSGTAVYEQYF. DNA for the CDR3: TGTGCCAGCAGTTTATCCGGGACAGCAGTTTACGAGCAGTACTTC.

This clone was counted a single time. The J gene is TRBJ2-5, the V gene TRBV19; D unresolved. Trimming took off 8 bases at V and 2 bases at J, with 12 bases between the two ends. This CDR3 has 13 residues. Germline V gene lookup returns CDR1 LNHDA and CDR2 SQIVND (reference sequence). CDR3 sequence: CASSSDIQETQYF. DNA for the CDR3: TGTGCCAGTTCCTCTGACATACAAGAGACCCAGTACTTC.

The rearrangement joins TRBV9 to TRBJ2-7; 11 bases match TRBD2. The V gene's germline CDR1 is SGDLS and CDR2 YYNGEE. V shed 4 bases and J 5 bases; nucleotides not matched to a gene: 5. The CDR3 runs 14 residues. In DNA form, the CDR3 reads TGTGCCAGCAGCATTAGCGGGAGGGATCACGAGCAGTACTTC. Protein: CASSISGRDHEQYF.

This chain links TRBV7-2 with TRBJ2-1; D call uncertain. V was clipped by 1 base and J by 0 bases, with 1 base between them. CDR3 length: 13 residues. Germline CDR1 is SGHTA and CDR2 is FQGNSA. CDR3 DNA sequence: TGTGCCAGCAGCTTAGACTCCTACAATGAGCAGTTCTTC. Its protein product is CASSLDSYNEQFF.

This chain uses TRBV28 with TRBJ2-7; 8 nucleotides agree with TRBD1. CDR3 length equals 13 residues. In germline, CDR1 is MDHEN, CDR2 SYDVKM. Losses at the gene ends were 9 bases for V and 5 bases for J; bases not matched to a gene: 9. The CDR3 nucleotides are TGTGCCAGTACCAGACAGGGGTCCCACGAGCAGTACTTC. As protein: CASTRQGSHEQYF.

The chain is built from TRBV2 and TRBJ1-5; 10 nucleotides agree with TRBD1. Germline V gene sequence: CDR1 SNHLY, CDR2 FYNNEI. The CDR3 spans 14 residues. V was clipped by 6 bases and J by 2 bases; unmatched bases: 1. The CDR3 protein is CASSGTGGNQPQHF. The CDR3, as DNA: TGTGCCAGCAGCGGGACAGGGGGCAATCAGCCCCAGCATTTT. The full variable domain, in which reference TRBV2 and TRBJ1-5 provide the parts outside the CDR3, is EPEVTQTPSHQVTQMGQEVILRCVPISNHLYFYWYRQILGQKVEFLVSFYNNEISEKSEIFDDQFSVERPDGSNFTLKIRSTKLEDSAMYFCASSGTGGNQPQHFGDGTRLSIL.

The chain carries TRBV2 and TRBJ2-4; TRBD2 agrees at 8 bases. Per germline, CDR1 SNHLY and CDR2 FYNNEI. The CDR3 is 17 amino acids. After removal of 1 base from V and 6 bases from J, the junction contained 11 bases not matched to a gene. CDR3 region: CASSEGAPGGWRNIQYF. Here the CDR3 DNA reads TGTGCCAGCAGTGAAGGCGCCCCGGGGGGGTGGAGAAACATTCAGTACTTC. The whole variable domain, remainder taken from reference TRBV2 and TRBJ2-4, is EPEVTQTPSHQVTQMGQEVILRCVPISNHLYFYWYRQILGQKVEFLVSFYNNEISEKSEIFDDQFSVERPDGSNFTLKIRSTKLEDSAMYFCASSEGAPGGWRNIQYFGAGTRLSVL.

The rearrangement joins TRBV5-5 to TRBJ2-7, with D possibly matching TRBD2 (6 bases). Deletions cut 4 bases from V and 3 bases from J, with 20 bases between. The germline V gene encodes CDR1 SGHKS and CDR2 YYEKEE (reference sequence). CDR3 length: 16 amino acids. The CDR3 is CASSPRLGGAGYEQYF. The CDR3 DNA follows: TGTGCCAGCAGCCCGCGACTAGGAGGAGCGGGCTACGAGCAGTACTTC.

The gene calls are TRBV10-2 and TRBJ1-3; D is uncertain. The V end was cut by 4 bases, the J end by 6 bases, with 7 bases between. Germline loops: CDR1 WSHSY, CDR2 SAAADI. The length of the CDR3 is 12 residues. The DNA of the CDR3 is TGCGCCAGCAGTGCGACGGTAAACACCATATATTTT. Its translation is CASSATVNTIYF.

V gene TRBV11-3 combines with J gene TRBJ2-1; no firm D call. The germline V and J ends were trimmed by 5 bases and 2 bases, with 10 bases remaining between them. Germline values: CDR1 SGHNT, CDR2 YENEEA. There are 14 residues in the CDR3. The CDR3 here is CASSPRTAYNEQFF. The CDR3 DNA reads TGTGCCAGCAGCCCACGGACGGCCTACAATGAGCAGTTCTTC.

The chain has TRBV7-8 and TRBJ1-1; no reliable D call. The CDR3 runs 16 residues. Germline assignment: CDR1 SGHVS and CDR2 FQNEAQ. Trimming removed 5 bases from V and 4 bases from J, with 20 bases in between. CDR3 residues: CASSGVGGLRGTEAFF. The CDR3, as DNA: TGTGCCAGCAGCGGTGTGGGCGGACTCCGGGGCACTGAAGCTTTCTTT. Together with reference TRBV7-8 and TRBJ1-1, the CDR3 gives the full variable domain: GAGVSQSPRYKVAKRGQDVALRCDPISGHVSLFWYQQALGQGPEFLTYFQNEAQLDKSGLPSDRFFAERPEGSVSTLKIQRTQQEDSAVYLCASSGVGGLRGTEAFFGQGTRLTVV.

J is TRBJ2-2 and V is TRBV19; TRBD1 matches at 9 bases. The CDR3 spans 14 residues. V shed 6 bases, J shed 6 bases, and the junction held 5 bases outside the gene matches. From germline, CDR1 is LNHDA and CDR2 SQIVND (reference sequence). The CDR3 spells CASRVGTGPGELFF. CDR3 bases: TGTGCCAGTAGGGTAGGGACAGGGCCCGGGGAGCTGTTTTTT. Based on the CDR3 plus reference TRBV19 and TRBJ2-2, the full variable domain is DGGITQSPKYLFRKEGQNVTLSCEQNLNHDAMYWYRQDPGQGLRLIYYSQIVNDFQKGDIAEGYSVSREKKESFPLTVTSAQKNPTAFYLCASRVGTGPGELFFGEGSRLTVL.

This chain links TRBV10-3 with TRBJ2-2; 11 bases match TRBD2. The J segment lost 5 bases and the V segment lost 10 bases, leaving 9 bases of the junction unmatched. The germline V gene encodes CDR1 ENHRY and CDR2 SYGVKD. The CDR3 has 15 amino acids. Here the CDR3 DNA reads TGTGCCACTCTCGGGCTAGCGGGAGGTACCGGGGAGCTGTTTTTT. Translated, it gives CATLGLAGGTGELFF.

The chain has TRBV5-6 and TRBJ2-7; D might be TRBD1 or TRBD2, each matching 5 bases. This CDR3 is 14 amino acids long. Germline CDR1 is SGHDT and CDR2 is YYEEEE. Trimming pared 1 base from V and 0 bases from J, leaving 8 bases between. The CDR3 sequence: CASSLPGSSYEQYF. In DNA, the CDR3 is TGTGCCAGCAGCTTGCCAGGGAGCTCCTACGAGCAGTACTTC.